This T cell receptor (beta chain) came from a study of cytomegalovirus exposure and HLA in healthy donors. Study context: An earlier analysis found 100 million or so unique TCR beta sequences from about 190 million T cells. Study outcomes and limitations: Data from an earlier analysis indicated that most TCR beta V segments were productive either about 87% or about 30% of the time. Later analysis demonstrated an association between a missense DCLRE1C variant and TCR beta V- and J-gene trimming. Reportedly, cytomegalovirus status was diagnosed with high sensitivity and specificity.

As to this clone: What it binds is not known.

The PCR had 60 Vbeta and 13 Jbeta primers. Measured with immunoSEQ multiplex PCR; TCRdb has only the in-frame clones, and not every one. The sample table sets out under 85,000 clones. Sample: PBMCs. The receptor's source is a boy between 10 and 17 years old in good health and CMV-seronegative.

The CDR3 sequence: CASSVTSGVLDEKLFF. Written as DNA, the CDR3 is TGCGCCAGCAGCGTTACCAGCGGTGTTCTAGATGAAAAACTGTTTTTT. This chain joins TRBV5-1 and TRBJ1-4, with D unclear. CDR3 size: 16 residues. Germline loops: CDR1 SGHRS, CDR2 YFSETQ. Trimming left V 4 bases short and J 6 bases short, with 19 bases between.